This T cell receptor (beta chain) was identified in a study of T cells expressing NK-cell markers. TCRdb reanalyzed the 5' RACE reads and collapses them to one entry per CDR3 protein, without DNA. The clone table shows 200,000 to 300,000 distinct CDR3 sequences, with the ten largest holding 0.39%. The receptor comes from a man in his late teens or twenties in good health. Sequenced input: blood T cells: a sorted CD56 or NKG2C T cell subset, CD4+ or CD8+ T cells, or bulk PBMC T cells (not recorded which).

CDR3 protein: CASSLQGTSGYNEQFF. The genes are TRBV7-3 and TRBJ2-1; without DNA, the TCRdb call of TRBD2 cannot be checked. CDR1 is SGHTA and CDR2 is FQGTGA in the germline V gene. This CDR3 is built from 16 residues. The whole variable domain, remainder taken from reference TRBV7-3 and TRBJ2-1, is GAGVSQTPSNKVTEKGKYVELRCDPISGHTALYWYRQSLGQGPEFLIYFQGTGAADDSGLPNDRFFAVRPEGSVSTLKIQRTERGDSAVYLCASSLQGTSGYNEQFFGPGTRLTVL.